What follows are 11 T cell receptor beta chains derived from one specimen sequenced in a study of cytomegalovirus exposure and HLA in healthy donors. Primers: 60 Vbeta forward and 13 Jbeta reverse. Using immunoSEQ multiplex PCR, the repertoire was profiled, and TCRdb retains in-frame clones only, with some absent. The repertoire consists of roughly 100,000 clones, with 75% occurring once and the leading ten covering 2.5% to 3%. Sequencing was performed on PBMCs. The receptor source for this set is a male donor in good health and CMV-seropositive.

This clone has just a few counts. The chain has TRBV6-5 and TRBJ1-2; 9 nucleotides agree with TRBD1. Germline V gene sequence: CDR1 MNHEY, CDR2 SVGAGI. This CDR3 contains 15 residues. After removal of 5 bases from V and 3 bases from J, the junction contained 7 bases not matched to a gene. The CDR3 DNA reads TGTGCCAGCAGTCCGGGACAGGGACCCCACTATGGCTACACCTTC. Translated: CASSPGQGPHYGYTF.

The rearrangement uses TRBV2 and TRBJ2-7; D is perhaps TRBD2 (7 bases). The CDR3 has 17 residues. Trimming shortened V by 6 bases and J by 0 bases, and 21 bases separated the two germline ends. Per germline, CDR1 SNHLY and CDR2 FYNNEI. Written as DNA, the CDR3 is TGTGCCAGCAGCGTCGACGGGGGGCCAGGGAGCTCCTACGAGCAGTACTTC. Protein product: CASSVDGGPGSSYEQYF. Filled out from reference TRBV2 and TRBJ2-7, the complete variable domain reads EPEVTQTPSHQVTQMGQEVILRCVPISNHLYFYWYRQILGQKVEFLVSFYNNEISEKSEIFDDQFSVERPDGSNFTLKIRSTKLEDSAMYFCASSVDGGPGSSYEQYFGPGTRLTVT.

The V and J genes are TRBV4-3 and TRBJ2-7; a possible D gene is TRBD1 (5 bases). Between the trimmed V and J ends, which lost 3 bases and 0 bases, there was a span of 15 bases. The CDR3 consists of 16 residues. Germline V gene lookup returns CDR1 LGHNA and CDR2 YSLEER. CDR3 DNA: TGCGCCAGCAGCCAGGAAATAGGGGTCGTCTCCTACGAGCAGTACTTC. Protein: CASSQEIGVVSYEQYF.

The CDR3 region is CASSFQNEQYF. For the CDR3, the DNA is TGTGCCAGCAGTTTTCAGAACGAGCAGTACTTC. The chain employs TRBV28 and TRBJ2-7; D gene ambiguous. Germline CDR1 and CDR2: MDHEN and SYDVKM. V was pared by 3 bases and J by 5 bases, with 5 bases between. The CDR3 loop spans 11 amino acids.

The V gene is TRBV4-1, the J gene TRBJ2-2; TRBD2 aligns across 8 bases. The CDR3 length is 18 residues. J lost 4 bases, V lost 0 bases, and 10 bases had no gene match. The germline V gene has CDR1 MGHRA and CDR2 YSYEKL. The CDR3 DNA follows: TGCGCCAGCAGCCAAGAAAGAACCGGGAGGGCCGGCACCGGGGAGCTGTTTTTT. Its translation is CASSQERTGRAGTGELFF.

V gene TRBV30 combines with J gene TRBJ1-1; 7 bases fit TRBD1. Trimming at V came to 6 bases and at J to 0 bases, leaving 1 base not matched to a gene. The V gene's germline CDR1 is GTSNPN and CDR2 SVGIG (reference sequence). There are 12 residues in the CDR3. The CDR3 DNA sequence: TGTGCCTGCGGACAGGTGAACACTGAAGCTTTCTTT. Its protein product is CACGQVNTEAFF.

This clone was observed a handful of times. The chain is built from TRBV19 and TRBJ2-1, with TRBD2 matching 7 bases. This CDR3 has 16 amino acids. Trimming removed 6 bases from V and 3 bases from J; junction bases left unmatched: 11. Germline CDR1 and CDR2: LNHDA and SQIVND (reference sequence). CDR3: CASSQKRGANYNEQFF. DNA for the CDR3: TGTGCCAGTAGCCAGAAGCGGGGCGCAAACTACAATGAGCAGTTCTTC. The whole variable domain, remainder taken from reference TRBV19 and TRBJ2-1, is DGGITQSPKYLFRKEGQNVTLSCEQNLNHDAMYWYRQDPGQGLRLIYYSQIVNDFQKGDIAEGYSVSREKKESFPLTVTSAQKNPTAFYLCASSQKRGANYNEQFFGPGTRLTVL.

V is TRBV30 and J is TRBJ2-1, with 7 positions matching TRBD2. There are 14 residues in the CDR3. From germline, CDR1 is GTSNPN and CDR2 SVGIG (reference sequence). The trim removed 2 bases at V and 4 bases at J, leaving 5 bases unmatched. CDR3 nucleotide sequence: TGTGCCTGGAGTAGAGCGGGACGGTACAATGAGCAGTTCTTC. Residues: CAWSRAGRYNEQFF. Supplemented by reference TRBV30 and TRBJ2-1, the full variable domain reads SQTIHQWPATLVQPVGSPLSLECTVEGTSNPNLYWYRQAAGRGLQLLFYSVGIGQISSEVPQNLSASRPQDRQFILSSKKLLLSDSGFYLCAWSRAGRYNEQFFGPGTRLTVL.

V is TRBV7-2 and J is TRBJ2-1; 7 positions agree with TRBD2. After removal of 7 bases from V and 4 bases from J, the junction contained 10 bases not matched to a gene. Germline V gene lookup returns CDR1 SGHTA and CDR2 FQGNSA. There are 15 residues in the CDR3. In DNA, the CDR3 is TGTGCCAGCACCACATTGGCTAGCGGTTACAATGAGCAGTTCTTC. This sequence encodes CASTTLASGYNEQFF.

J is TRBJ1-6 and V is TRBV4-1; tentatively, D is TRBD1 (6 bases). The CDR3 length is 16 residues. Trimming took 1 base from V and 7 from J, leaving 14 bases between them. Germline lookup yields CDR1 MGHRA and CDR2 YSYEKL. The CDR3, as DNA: TGCGCCAGCAGCCAAGTTGCAGGGGATGTAAATTCACCCCTCCACTTT. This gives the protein CASSQVAGDVNSPLHF.

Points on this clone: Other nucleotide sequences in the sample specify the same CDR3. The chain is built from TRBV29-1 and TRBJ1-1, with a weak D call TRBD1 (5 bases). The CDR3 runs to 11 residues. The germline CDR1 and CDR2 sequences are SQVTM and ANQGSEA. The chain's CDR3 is CSVPGGTEAFF. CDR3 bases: TGCAGTGTGCCCGGGGGGACTGAAGCTTTCTTT. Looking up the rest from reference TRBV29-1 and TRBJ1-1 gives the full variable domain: SAVISQKPSRDICQRGTSLTIQCQVDSQVTMMFWYRQQPGQSLTLIATANQGSEATYESGFVIDKFPISRPNLTFSTLTVSNMSPEDSSIYLCSVPGGTEAFFGQGTRLTVV.